A selection of T cell receptor beta chains follows, all from one sample in a study of blood T cell repertoires in COVID-19. Libraries were prepared by immunoSEQ multiplex PCR; TCRdb keeps only in-frame clonotypes and omits some of them. The sample shows about 180,000 clones, around 80% of them seen only once. The sequenced sample consisted of peripheral blood. Every receptor here comes from a middle-aged woman with COVID-19, enrolled during active disease. CDR3s include the opening cysteine and the closing phenylalanine or tryptophan. The D gene is left open where the match is weak. The listing skips clone size in some rows; elsewhere it reads once, few, many or a size class.

v_gene,abundance,j_gene,d_gene,CDR3aa,CDR3nt
TRBV11-2,NA,TRBJ1-3,NA,CASSLNIEPGNTIYF,TGTGCCAGCAGCTTAAACATCGAACCTGGAAACACCATATATTTT
TRBV7-2,NA,TRBJ2-6,NA,CASTQGGYGANVLTF,TGTGCCAGCACCCAAGGGGGTTATGGGGCCAACGTCCTGACTTTC
TRBV19,once,TRBJ2-3,TRBD2,CASSIRAGGITDTQYF,TGTGCCAGTAGTATTAGGGCGGGGGGCATCACAGATACGCAGTATTTT
TRBV24-1,NA,TRBJ2-5,NA,CATSDPRGKETQYF,TGTGCCACCAGTGACCCCCGGGGTAAGGAGACCCAGTACTTC
TRBV28,NA,TRBJ2-1,NA,CASSLYPQGTYNEQFF,TGTGCCAGCAGTTTATACCCCCAGGGTACCTACAATGAGCAGTTCTTC
TRBV5-1,NA,TRBJ2-7,TRBD2,CASSPGLAGSSYEQYF,TGCGCCAGCAGCCCCGGACTAGCGGGGAGCTCCTACGAGCAGTACTTC
TRBV7-8,NA,TRBJ1-1,TRBD1,CASSLGTGAREAFF,TGTGCCAGCAGCTTAGGGACAGGGGCGAGGGAAGCTTTCTTT
TRBV18,NA,TRBJ2-1,NA,CASSPGAVNNEQFF,TGTGCCAGCTCACCAGGCGCGGTCAACAATGAGCAGTTCTTC
TRBV28,NA,TRBJ1-2,NA,CASSLPGFHYGYTF,TGTGCCAGCAGTTTGCCCGGGTTCCACTATGGCTACACCTTC
TRBV6-5,NA,TRBJ2-1,TRBD1,CASSDRAPSWNEQFF,TGTGCCAGCAGCGACAGGGCCCCCTCGTGGAATGAGCAGTTCTTC
TRBV19,NA,TRBJ1-1,NA,CASSIDKQPNTEAFF,TGTGCCAGTAGTATAGATAAACAGCCGAACACTGAAGCTTTCTTT
TRBV5-1,NA,TRBJ2-5,NA,CASSLGSGTDETQYF,TGCGCCAGCAGCTTGGGTTCCGGGACTGATGAGACCCAGTACTTC
TRBV15,NA,TRBJ2-3,TRBD2,CATSSSGSLTDTQYF,TGTGCCACCAGCAGTAGCGGGAGCCTCACAGATACGCAGTATTTT